At least ten counts were recorded for the clone carrying this T cell receptor beta chain. Its specificity is unknown. Trimming removed 5 bases from V and 2 bases from J, with 9 bases in between. Germline V gives CDR1 DFQATT, CDR2 SNEGSKA (reference sequence). This CDR3 spans 13 amino acids. This record comes from a study of T cell repertoires in cytomegalovirus infection. The overall study: Matching HLA type, along with CMV infection, was indicated by public TCR beta signatures. The study, taken as a whole, reports: HLA-C-restricted CMV clonotypes gave the most frequent clonotype in two of eight donors.

Using its own MiXCR run on the reads, TCRdb lists one record per CDR3 protein. This sample has approximately 750,000 distinct CDR3 sequences, with 35% found just once. Sequenced: PBMCs. This chain joins TRBV20-1 and TRBJ2-2; D ambiguous. This sequence was found in a human donor in good health (CMV status not recorded). Some clones in this sample may be carry-over from other donors' samples. The CDR3 DNA is TGCAGTGCTGGAAGTGGTAACACCGGGGAGCTGTTTTTT. It is translated as CSAGSGNTGELFF.